This T cell receptor beta chain was retrieved from a study of cytomegalovirus exposure and HLA in healthy donors. The PCR employed 60 Vbeta primers together with 13 Jbeta primers. The method was immunoSEQ multiplex PCR; TCRdb's version includes in-frame clones alone and lacks a portion of them. The table shows under 150,000 clones, with over 60% occurring only once. This CDR3 has 14 amino acids. The V and J ends lost 6 bases and 4 bases respectively, with 15 bases between them. CDR1 and CDR2 (germline): MNHEY, SMNVEV (reference sequence). The rearrangement joins TRBV27 to TRBJ1-2, with a tentative D call TRBD1 (5 bases). Sequencing was performed on PBMCs. This sequence originates from a man aged 30 to 45 in good health and CMV-seronegative. The CDR3 here is CASSPGWGTYGYTF. For the CDR3, the DNA is TGTGCCAGCAGCCCCGGGTGGGGCACCTATGGCTACACCTTC.